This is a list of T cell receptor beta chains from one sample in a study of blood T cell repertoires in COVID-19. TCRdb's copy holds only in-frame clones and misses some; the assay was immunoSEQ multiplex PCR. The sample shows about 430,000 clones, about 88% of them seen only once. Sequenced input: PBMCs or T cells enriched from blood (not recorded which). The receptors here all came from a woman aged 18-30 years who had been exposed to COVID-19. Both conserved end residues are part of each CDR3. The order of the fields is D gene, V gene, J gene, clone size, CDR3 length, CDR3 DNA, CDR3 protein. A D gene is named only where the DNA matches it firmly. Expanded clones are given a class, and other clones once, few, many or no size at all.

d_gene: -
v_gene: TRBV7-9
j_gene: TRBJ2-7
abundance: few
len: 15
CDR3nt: TGTGCCAGCAGCCCCCCCCCAGGGACATCCTACGAGCAGTACTTC
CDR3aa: CASSPPPGTSYEQYF

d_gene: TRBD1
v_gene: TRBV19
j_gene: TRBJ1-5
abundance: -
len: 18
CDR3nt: TGTGCCAGTAGCAGGGGGGGACTAGAGATCTATAGCAATCAGCCCCAGCATTTT
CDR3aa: CASSRGGLEIYSNQPQHF

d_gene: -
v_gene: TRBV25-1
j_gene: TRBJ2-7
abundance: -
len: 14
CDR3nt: TGTGCCAGCAGTGAAACAGGCAAAACCTACGAGCAGTACTTC
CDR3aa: CASSETGKTYEQYF

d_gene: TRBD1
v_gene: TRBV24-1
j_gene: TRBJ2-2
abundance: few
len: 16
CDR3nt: TGTGCCACCAGTGATATGGGACAGGGAGACACCGGGGAGCTGTTTTTT
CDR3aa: CATSDMGQGDTGELFF

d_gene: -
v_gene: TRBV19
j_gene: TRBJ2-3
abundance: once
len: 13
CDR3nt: TGTGCCAGTAGTATAGGCGGGGACGGTACGCAGTATTTT
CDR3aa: CASSIGGDGTQYF

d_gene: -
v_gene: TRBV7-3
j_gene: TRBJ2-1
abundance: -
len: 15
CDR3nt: TGTGCCAGCAGCCCTTCGGCAGGATCCTACAATGAGCAGTTCTTC
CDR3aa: CASSPSAGSYNEQFF

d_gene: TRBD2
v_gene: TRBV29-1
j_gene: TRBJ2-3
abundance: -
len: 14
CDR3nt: TGCAGCGGGACTAGCGGGCCTAGCACAGATACGCAGTATTTT
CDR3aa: CSGTSGPSTDTQYF

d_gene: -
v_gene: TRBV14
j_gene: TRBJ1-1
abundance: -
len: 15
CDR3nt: TGTGCCAGCAGCCGTTTAGTCGGGGGGAACACTGAAGCTTTCTTT
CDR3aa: CASSRLVGGNTEAFF

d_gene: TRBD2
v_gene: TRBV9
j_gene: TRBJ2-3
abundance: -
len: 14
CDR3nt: TGTGCCAGCGGGGAGCGGGGTTCCCCAGATACGCAGTATTTT
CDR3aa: CASGERGSPDTQYF

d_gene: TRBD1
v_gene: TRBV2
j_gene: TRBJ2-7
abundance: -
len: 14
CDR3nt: TGTGCCAGCAGTCCTCGCCGGGACAGTTACGAGCAGTACTTC
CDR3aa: CASSPRRDSYEQYF

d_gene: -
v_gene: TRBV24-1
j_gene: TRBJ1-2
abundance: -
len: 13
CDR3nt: TGTGCCACCAGTCAGACAGTTAACTATGGCTACACCTTC
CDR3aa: CATSQTVNYGYTF

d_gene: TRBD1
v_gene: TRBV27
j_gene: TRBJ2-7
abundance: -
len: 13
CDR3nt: TGTGCCAGCAGTCCCGGGACAGTTTACGAGCAGTACTTC
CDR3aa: CASSPGTVYEQYF

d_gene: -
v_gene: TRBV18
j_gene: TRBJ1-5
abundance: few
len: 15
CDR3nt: TGTGCCAGCTCACCGGGGCTACAGGGCAATCAGCCCCAGCATTTT
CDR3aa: CASSPGLQGNQPQHF

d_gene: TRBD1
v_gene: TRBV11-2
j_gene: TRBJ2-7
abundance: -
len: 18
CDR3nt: TGTGCCAGCAGCTTAACGGTCGGGACAGACAGGGGGTCCTACGAGCAGTACTTC
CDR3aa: CASSLTVGTDRGSYEQYF

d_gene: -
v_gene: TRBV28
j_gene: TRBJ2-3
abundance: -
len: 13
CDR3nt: TGTGCCAGCAAAACTAGACTCACAGATACGCAGTATTTT
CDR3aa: CASKTRLTDTQYF

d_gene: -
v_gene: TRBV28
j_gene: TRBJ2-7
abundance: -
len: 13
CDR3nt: TGTGCCAGCAGTTTCTACGGGGCGGGAGAGCAGTACTTC
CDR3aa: CASSFYGAGEQYF

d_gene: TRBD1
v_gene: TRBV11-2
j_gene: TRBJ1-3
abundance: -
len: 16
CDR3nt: TGTGCCAGCAGCCCGCTGGGACAGGTCTCTGGAAACACCATATATTTT
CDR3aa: CASSPLGQVSGNTIYF

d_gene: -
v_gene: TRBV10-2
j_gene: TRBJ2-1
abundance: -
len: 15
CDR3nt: TGCGCCAGCAGTGAGGCGGGGCCCCTAAACAATGAGCAGTTCTTC
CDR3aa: CASSEAGPLNNEQFF

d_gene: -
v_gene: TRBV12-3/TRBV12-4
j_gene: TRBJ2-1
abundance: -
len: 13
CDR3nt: TGTGCCAGCAGTTTAACAGGCGGCTCGGAGCAGTTCTTC
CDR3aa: CASSLTGGSEQFF

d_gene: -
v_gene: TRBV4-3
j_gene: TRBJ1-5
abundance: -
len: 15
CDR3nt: TGCGCCAGCAGCCAAGATATCGTAGAAAATCAGCCCCAGCATTTT
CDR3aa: CASSQDIVENQPQHF